This T cell receptor (beta chain) was recorded in a study of CXCR3 chemokines and chemotherapy response in bladder cancer. Ten or more counts support this clonotype. Germline CDR1 is SGHTA and CDR2 is FQGNSA. The CDR3 has 13 residues. The ends were cut back, 1 base at V and 3 bases at J, with 6 bases in the middle. One entry per CDR3 protein, called by TCRdb with MiXCR from the PCR reads. The sample has around 13,000 distinct CDR3 sequences, around 12% seen once. The source of this sequence is a human donor with bladder cancer that did not respond to neoadjuvant chemotherapy. The sample was acquired from a patient whose treatment included neoadjuvant chemotherapy. The gene calls are TRBV7-2 and TRBJ1-1; D unclear. CDR3 loop: CASSLVEHTEAFF. For the CDR3, the DNA is TGTGCCAGCAGCTTAGTCGAACACACTGAAGCTTTCTTT.